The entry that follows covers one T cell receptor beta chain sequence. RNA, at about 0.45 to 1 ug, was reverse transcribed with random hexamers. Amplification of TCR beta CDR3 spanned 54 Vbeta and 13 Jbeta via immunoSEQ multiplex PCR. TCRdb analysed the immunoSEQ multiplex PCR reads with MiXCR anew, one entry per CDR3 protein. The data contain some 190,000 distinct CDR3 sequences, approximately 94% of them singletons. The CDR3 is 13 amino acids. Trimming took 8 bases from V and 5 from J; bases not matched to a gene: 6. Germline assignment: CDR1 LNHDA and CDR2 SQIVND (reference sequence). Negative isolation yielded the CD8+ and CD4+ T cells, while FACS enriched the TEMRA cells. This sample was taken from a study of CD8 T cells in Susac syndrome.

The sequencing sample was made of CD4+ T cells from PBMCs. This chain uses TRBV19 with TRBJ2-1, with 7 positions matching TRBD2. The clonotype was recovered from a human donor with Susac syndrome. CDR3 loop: CASATGGNNEQFF. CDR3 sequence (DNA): TGTGCCAGTGCCACCGGGGGGAACAATGAGCAGTTCTTC.